A selection of T cell receptor beta chains follows, all from one sample in a study of technical replicates of blood from a few donors. Produced via immunoSEQ multiplex PCR; TCRdb's table is partial and in-frame only. The table includes around 93,000 clones, 95% detected once. Sample: T cells isolated from PBMCs. These receptors all come from a human donor in good health. Both conserved end residues are part of each CDR3. D genes are given only for firm matches. Clone size is given for some rows only: seen once, a few or many times, or a class if the clone is expanded.

NA	TRBV5-1	NA	TRBJ2-7	TGCGCCAGCAGCTTGTCAGGGGGGTCCTACGAGCAGTACTTC	CASSLSGGSYEQYF
NA	TRBV6-1	NA	TRBJ1-1	TGTGCCAGCAGTGATATTGGAAGGGGCACTGAAGCTTTCTTT	CASSDIGRGTEAFF
NA	TRBV15	NA	TRBJ1-1	TGTGCCACCAGCCGGGGAATGAACACTGAAGCTTTCTTT	CATSRGMNTEAFF
NA	TRBV7-2	once	TRBJ2-7	TGTGCCAGCAGCTCCCCTCGCGGGGCCATCTCCTACGAGCAGTACTTC	CASSSPRGAISYEQYF
TRBD2	TRBV9	NA	TRBJ2-3	TGTGCCAGCACGGTGGGAGGGAGCACAGATACGCAGTATTTT	CASTVGGSTDTQYF
NA	TRBV2	NA	TRBJ1-2	TGTGCCAGCAGTGTCGAAGCTTGGGGCGGCTACACCTTC	CASSVEAWGGYTF
NA	TRBV19	NA	TRBJ1-2	TGTGCCAGTAGAGGGGTTTCGGAGCAGCGATTATATGGCTACACCTTC	CASRGVSEQRLYGYTF
NA	TRBV28	NA	TRBJ1-1	TGTGCCAGCATATCGTACACTGAAGCTTTCTTT	CASISYTEAFF
TRBD2	TRBV4-2	NA	TRBJ2-1	TGTGCCAGCAGCCAAGTCTGGGGCGGGAGCTCCTACAATGAGCAGTTCTTC	CASSQVWGGSSYNEQFF
NA	TRBV2	once	TRBJ2-1	TGTGCCAGCTTACCCCTCCTAGCCGGGACAAACTACAATGAGCAGTTCTTC	CASLPLLAGTNYNEQFF
NA	TRBV29-1	NA	TRBJ2-1	TGCAGCGTCCGGGATTACAATGAGCAGTTCTTC	CSVRDYNEQFF
NA	TRBV4-1	NA	TRBJ1-2	TGCGCCAGCAGCGTCGAACAGGCTTCGTATGGCTACACCTTC	CASSVEQASYGYTF
NA	TRBV21-1	NA	TRBJ1-4	TGTGCCAGCAGACTGACCCACGGGGAAAAACTGTTTTTT	CASRLTHGEKLFF
NA	TRBV18	once	TRBJ1-4	TGTGCCAGCTCACCAATGGCTTCAACTAATGAAAAACTGTTTTTT	CASSPMASTNEKLFF
NA	TRBV30	NA	TRBJ2-7	TGTGCCTGGAGGGACACCTACGAGCAGTACTTC	CAWRDTYEQYF
NA	TRBV14	NA	TRBJ2-1	TGTGCCAGCAGCCAAGCTCTCAGGGTCGAGCAGTTCTTC	CASSQALRVEQFF
TRBD2	TRBV10-3	NA	TRBJ2-7	TGTGCCATCAGGGGCCAACTAGCGGGTGACTACGAGCAGTACTTC	CAIRGQLAGDYEQYF
TRBD2	TRBV5-1	NA	TRBJ2-3	TGCGCCAGCAGCTTGGAGCCAGCGGGGGGCACAGATACGCAGTATTTT	CASSLEPAGGTDTQYF
TRBD2	TRBV11-2	NA	TRBJ2-2	TGTGCCAGCAGCCCGGGGGGCGGGGAGCTGTTTTTT	CASSPGGGELFF
NA	TRBV18	NA	TRBJ1-3	TGTGCCAGCTCACTACATGCGGTCTCTGGAAACACCATATATTTT	CASSLHAVSGNTIYF
TRBD1	TRBV7-9	NA	TRBJ2-7	TGTGCCAGCAGCCAAGGGACAGCCTCCTACGAGCAGTACTTC	CASSQGTASYEQYF
TRBD2	TRBV19	NA	TRBJ2-7	TGTGCCAGTAGTATCGGACTAGCGGGAGACGACGAGCAGTACTTC	CASSIGLAGDDEQYF
NA	TRBV9	NA	TRBJ2-1	TGTGCCAGCAGCGCCCAGGGGTCTCTCTACAATGAGCAGTTCTTC	CASSAQGSLYNEQFF
NA	TRBV1	NA	TRBJ2-7	TGCACCAGCAGCTACGGAGGGCGGGTGACCTACGAGCAGTACTTC	CTSSYGGRVTYEQYF
TRBD2	TRBV2	NA	TRBJ2-3	TGTGCCAGCTTGCGGGGGGCAGATACGCAGTATTTT	CASLRGADTQYF
TRBD2	TRBV7-2	NA	TRBJ2-1	TGTGCCAGCAGCTACACTAGCGGGAGCAATGAGCAGTTCTTC	CASSYTSGSNEQFF
NA	TRBV10-3	NA	TRBJ2-1	TGTGCCATCAGTGAGTTGCAGTACAATGAGCAGTTCTTC	CAISELQYNEQFF
NA	TRBV5-8	NA	TRBJ1-4	TGTGCCAGCAGCCCCGGGACAAGTCACGAAAAACTGTTTTTT	CASSPGTSHEKLFF
NA	TRBV12-5	NA	TRBJ1-2	TGTGCTAGTGGCTCTTATGGCTACACCTTC	CASGSYGYTF
TRBD1	TRBV5-1	NA	TRBJ2-2	TGCGCCACCTCCGGGACAGGGGACCGCACCGGGGAGCTGTTTTTT	CATSGTGDRTGELFF
NA	TRBV19	NA	TRBJ1-5	TGTGCCAGTAGTCCCCTCGGGACAACTAATCAGCCCCAGCATTTT	CASSPLGTTNQPQHF
NA	TRBV29-1	few	TRBJ2-7	TGCAGCGTTCTGGCACCCTCCTACGAGCAGTACTTC	CSVLAPSYEQYF
NA	TRBV23-1	NA	TRBJ2-3	TGCGCCAGCAGTCAATCCACAGGGAGCACAGATACGCAGTATTTT	CASSQSTGSTDTQYF
NA	TRBV18	NA	TRBJ2-7	TGTGCCAGCCGCCATGGAGAAGGTGGAAGTATAGAGCAGTACTTC	CASRHGEGGSIEQYF
NA	TRBV11-2	NA	TRBJ2-7	TGTGCCAGCAGCTTAGGGGAGACCTACGAGCAGTACTTC	CASSLGETYEQYF
NA	TRBV7-9	NA	TRBJ1-1	TGTGCCAGCAGCTTTTTTCCGACCAGGGTGTTAGACACTGAAGCTTTCTTT	CASSFFPTRVLDTEAFF
TRBD2	TRBV18	NA	TRBJ2-7	TGTGCCAGCTCACCACGGACTAGCGGGAGAGGGGAGCAGTACTTC	CASSPRTSGRGEQYF
NA	TRBV5-1	NA	TRBJ2-7	TGCGCCAGCAGCTTGGCCCAACTAGCCGTAACCTACGAGCAGTACTTC	CASSLAQLAVTYEQYF
TRBD2	TRBV11-1	NA	TRBJ2-1	TGTGCCAGCAGCTTAGAAGGACTAGCGGGAGTCTACAATGAGCAGTTCTTC	CASSLEGLAGVYNEQFF
NA	TRBV9	few	TRBJ1-1	TGTGCCAGCAGCGTATCTGGAGGGGCTGAAGCTTTCTTT	CASSVSGGAEAFF
NA	TRBV20-1	NA	TRBJ2-1	TGCAGTGCTAGAGATCCTAATGAGCAGTTCTTC	CSARDPNEQFF
NA	TRBV5-6	once	TRBJ1-5	TGTGCCAGCAGCTTAGTAGGGCCGGGACAGCCCCAGCATTTT	CASSLVGPGQPQHF
NA	TRBV6-5	NA	TRBJ1-2	TGTGCCAGCAGTGGGGGGACGGCCACTAACTATGGCTACACCTTC	CASSGGTATNYGYTF
NA	TRBV2	NA	TRBJ2-7	TGTGCCAGCAGTATAGGGCAGGGCTACGAGCAGTACTTC	CASSIGQGYEQYF
NA	TRBV19	NA	TRBJ2-6	TGTGCCAGTAGTAGAAGGGACGGGGGCTCTGGGGCCAACGTCCTGACTTTC	CASSRRDGGSGANVLTF
NA	TRBV14	NA	TRBJ2-1	TGTGCCAGCAGCCAAGAAATAGACAGCAATGAGCAGTTCTTC	CASSQEIDSNEQFF
NA	TRBV15	NA	TRBJ2-7	TGTGCCACCAGTCCCGGGACATCTTCCTACGAGCAGTACTTC	CATSPGTSSYEQYF
NA	TRBV2	NA	TRBJ1-4	TGTGCCAGCAGTGGGGGGGTTAGGGAAAAACTGTTTTTT	CASSGGVREKLFF
NA	TRBV6-1	NA	TRBJ1-2	TGTGCCAGCAGTGAAGAGGGACTCCCTAACTATGGCTACACCTTC	CASSEEGLPNYGYTF
NA	TRBV7-9	NA	TRBJ2-7	TGTGCCAGCAGCCAGAGGGAGAGCCACTACGAGCAGTACTTC	CASSQRESHYEQYF
TRBD1	TRBV28	NA	TRBJ2-7	TGTGCCAGCAGCACCCCCTGGACAGGGGATGCCTACGAGCAGTACTTC	CASSTPWTGDAYEQYF
TRBD2	TRBV5-1	NA	TRBJ2-7	TGCGCCAGCAGCCTGACTAGCGGGAGGGGGTACGAGCAGTACTTC	CASSLTSGRGYEQYF
TRBD1	TRBV11-3	NA	TRBJ1-5	TGTGCCAGCAGCTCTGGACAGGGCCAGCCCCAGCATTTT	CASSSGQGQPQHF
NA	TRBV5-6	NA	TRBJ1-1	TGTGCCAGCAGCCCTCCGATGGGGAACAGGGCTGAAGCTTTCTTT	CASSPPMGNRAEAFF
NA	TRBV6-5	NA	TRBJ2-1	TGTGCCAGCAGTTGGGCCCCTTACAATGAGCAGTTCTTC	CASSWAPYNEQFF
NA	TRBV28	NA	TRBJ2-2	TGTGCCAGCAGTTTCGTAGGGGAACCCGGGGAGCTGTTTTTT	CASSFVGEPGELFF
NA	TRBV18	NA	TRBJ2-5	TGTGCCAGCTCAGTTCTTAGCGCTCCGGGGGAGACCCAGTACTTC	CASSVLSAPGETQYF
NA	TRBV6-6	NA	TRBJ1-5	TGTGCCAGCAGCCCCGCAGGGAACCAGCCCCAGCATTTT	CASSPAGNQPQHF
NA	TRBV7-9	NA	TRBJ1-1	TGTGCCAGCAGATACCAGGGGAGAGATGCTTTCTTT	CASRYQGRDAFF